This T cell receptor beta chain was sequenced for a study of T-cell memory formation after mild COVID-19 (dated by TCRdb to the early 2020s). Regarding the research as a whole: TCR sequence clusters from the two donors were largely donor specific. In a couple of donors, T-cell clones that expanded and contracted after mild COVID-19 were tracked by sequencing TCRalpha and TCRbeta repertoires over time. The cohort was made up of two young adult volunteers, one female and one male, who were previously healthy. The paper as a whole reports these results and caveats: Whether the second-wave clones peaking on day 37 were SARS-CoV-2 specific was not confirmed. Contracting CD4+ clones appeared mostly in the CM and EM memory subsets, whereas CD8+ clones were enriched in EMRA. Some responding clones were detected in pre-infection memory, suggesting pre-existing cross-reactive memory T cells joined the SARS-CoV-2 response. Only a couple of mild cases were covered in the study, and larger cohorts including severe cases with pre-infection samples were considered necessary. From day 15 to 85, contracting clones showed balanced CD4/CD8 phenotypes, whereas a second wave of clones that expanded from day 15 to 37 leaned towards CD4+.

This clonotype has a handful of counts. Its antigen is currently not known. No much larger clone exists at a distance of one base, and base qualities are not known. Instrument used: Illumina NovaSeq 6000. cDNA libraries for TCRalpha and TCRbeta were prepared by 5'RACE using constant-segment primers, with sample barcodes and unique molecular identifiers added. RNA was extracted from every sample with Trizol reagent. Amplification of the libraries took two PCR steps, and the second step added a second sample barcode plus Illumina TruSeq adapters. The libraries were sequenced on an Illumina NovaSeq using 2 x 150 bp paired-end reads. As for the original processing: Demultiplexing of reads and collapsing into UMI-guided consensus sequences were performed with migec v1.2.7. Using mixcr v2.1.11, UMI consensuses were aligned to TRA and TRB V and J templates and then assembled into clonotypes. Clonotypes were classified as expanded or contracted when called significant by both edgeR and NoisET, with noise models trained on biological replicates. For edgeR calls, a false discovery rate-adjusted p below 0.01 and a log2 fold-change threshold of 1 were applied. PCA with hierarchical clustering of max-normalized trajectories of the 1000 most abundant clonotypes was used as exploratory dynamics analysis. Separately sequenced CD4+ and CD8+ repertoires were used to assign the CD4 or CD8 phenotype of responding clones. The public reads were reanalyzed by TCRdb: fastp trimming at Q25, MiXCR alignment, in-frame beta chains only. One record per CDR3 amino acid sequence lists the most common genes and DNA. These V and J calls are TCRdb output, not the study's own analysis. This sample lists hundreds of thousands of distinct CDR3 sequences; approximately 21% were detected once. 7% to 9% of the sample is held by the ten biggest clonotypes.

Ficoll-Paque density gradient centrifugation was used to isolate PBMCs. Trimming removed 7 bases from V and 3 bases from J, leaving 19 bases between the germline ends. Reading from cysteine to phenylalanine, the CDR3 counts 16 amino acids. Only the CDR3 DNA is retained, 48 bases long and in frame from the first base. CDR1 SGHRS and CDR2 YFSETQ are derived from the germline V gene. The sequence came from an adult woman who had mild COVID-19 (a few samples of this study predate the infection). The sample titles of this study are shuffled in the database, so cell type and time point are left out; the donor was told from shared clones. The chain employs TRBV5-1 and TRBJ2-2; the D call is tentative, TRBD1 or TRBD2, as each matches 5 bases. The source material was PBMCs or a T cell subset sorted from them (not recorded which). The CDR3 here reads CASRDPQDGYTGELFF. The DNA sequence is given as TGCGCCAGCCGGGACCCTCAGGACGGGTACACCGGGGAGCTGTTTTTT.